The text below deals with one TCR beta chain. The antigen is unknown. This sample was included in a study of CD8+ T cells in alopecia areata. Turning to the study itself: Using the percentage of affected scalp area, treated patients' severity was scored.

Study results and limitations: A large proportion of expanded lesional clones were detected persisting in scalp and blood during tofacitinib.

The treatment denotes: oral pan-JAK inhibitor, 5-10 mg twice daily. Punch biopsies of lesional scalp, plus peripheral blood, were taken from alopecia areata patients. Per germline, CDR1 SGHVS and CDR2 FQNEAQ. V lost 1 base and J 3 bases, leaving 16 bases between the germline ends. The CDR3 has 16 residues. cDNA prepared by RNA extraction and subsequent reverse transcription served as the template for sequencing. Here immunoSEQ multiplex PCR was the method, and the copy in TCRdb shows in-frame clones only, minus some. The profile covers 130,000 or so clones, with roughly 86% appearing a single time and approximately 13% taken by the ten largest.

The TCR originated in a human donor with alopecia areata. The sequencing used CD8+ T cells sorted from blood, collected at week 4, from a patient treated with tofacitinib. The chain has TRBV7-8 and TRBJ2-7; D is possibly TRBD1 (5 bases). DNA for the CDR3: TGTGCCAGCAGCTTAGATTCCAGGGAAAGTGGCTACGAGCAGTACTTC. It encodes CASSLDSRESGYEQYF.